The next 21 T cell receptor beta chains were all read from a single sample in a study of breast tumors, draining lymph nodes, adjacent tissues. Axillary draining lymph nodes of breast cancer patients supplied the node samples. TCRdb reprocessed the multiplex PCR reads with MiXCR, giving one entry per CDR3 protein. This table holds roughly 260,000 distinct CDR3 sequences, over 30% found once. Sequencing was performed on axillary lymph node tissue. The receptors stem from a female donor with breast cancer. Some clones in this sample may be carry-over from other donors' samples.

Ten or more counts support this clonotype. This chain connects TRBV13 to TRBJ2-4, with 8 bases aligning to TRBD2. Trimming took 2 bases from V and 6 from J; bases not matched to a gene: 3. Germline CDR1 reads PRHDT; CDR2 reads FYEKMQ (reference sequence). This CDR3 is built from 14 residues. The CDR3 here is CASSLRAGGNIQYF. The CDR3 nucleotides read TGTGCCAGCAGCTTACGGGCGGGAGGAAACATTCAGTACTTC.

The chain recombines TRBV12-3 or TRBV12-4 with TRBJ1-2, with D tentatively TRBD1 (6 bases). Trimming took off 6 bases at V and 7 bases at J, with 18 bases between the two ends. The CDR3 spans 14 residues. In DNA form, the CDR3 reads TGTGCCAGCAGAGGCAGGGGAGGGCTCGCTGGCTACACCTTC. The encoded protein is CASRGRGGLAGYTF.

In the case of this clonotype: An end of the junction differs from the germline gene, which may be a read error. The rearrangement links TRBV20-1 to TRBJ2-5; no clear D. This CDR3 has 11 amino acids. Germline CDR1 and CDR2: DFQATT and SNEGSKA (reference sequence). The CDR3 bases are TGTGCCCCCCAGTACCAAGAGACCCAGTCCTTC. Translation gives CAPQYQETQSF.

The V and J genes are TRBV20-1 and TRBJ1-1, with 7 bases aligning to TRBD1. The CDR3 spans 14 residues. Unmatched junction bases numbered 4, after V lost 0 bases and J lost 3 bases. CDR1 is DFQATT, CDR2 SNEGSKA, per germline (reference sequence). CDR3 residues: CSARDQGVDTEAFF. The DNA of the CDR3 is TGCAGTGCTAGAGATCAGGGGGTTGACACTGAAGCTTTCTTT.

For this clonotype: A much larger clone sits a single nucleotide away, making a read error possible. The chain couples TRBV6-6 to TRBJ2-2; D perhaps matches TRBD2 (6 bases). This CDR3 is 17 amino acids long. Trimming cost V 2 bases and J 4 bases, with 17 bases left between them. Germline values: CDR1 MNHNY, CDR2 SVGAGI (reference sequence). CDR3 loop: CASSYRTNGSFTGELFF. The CDR3 DNA follows: TGTGCCAGCAGTTACCGGACTAACGGGAGCTTCACCGGGGAGCTGTTTTTT.

Worth noting for this clonotype: With a much larger clone just one base away, this may be a read error. The chain links TRBV6-1 to TRBJ2-5; 10 bases align to TRBD2. Germline assignment: CDR1 MNHNS and CDR2 SASEGT. The CDR3 sequence is 16 residues long. The CDR3 DNA reads as TGTGCCAGCAGTGAATCCCGGGCTAGCGGGAGTAAGACCCGGTACTTC. It codes for CASSESRASGSKTRYF.

Only a few counts were recorded for this clonotype. Because the CDR3 is missing its conserved closing phenylalanine or tryptophan, this is likely a read error. The gene calls are TRBV30 and TRBJ2-7; tentative D call: TRBD1 (6 bases). V was pared by 5 bases and J by 5 bases, with 10 bases between. Germline-derived CDR1 and CDR2 are GTSNPN and SVGIG (reference sequence). The CDR3 runs to 11 residues. The CDR3 DNA sequence: TGTGCCTGGCAGAGGACAGACGAGCAGTACTCC. It yields the protein CAWQRTDEQYS.

The table lists this clonotype with many counts. The rearrangement uses TRBV6-6 and TRBJ2-2, with D hard to call. The CDR3 has 12 amino acids. The V end lost 7 bases, the J end lost 4 bases, and 7 bases lay between the germline ends. Per the germline V gene, CDR1 is MNHNY and CDR2 is SVGAGI (reference sequence). The CDR3 DNA sequence: TGTGCCAGCACGACGGGCACCGGGGAGCTGTTTTTT. Its translation is CASTTGTGELFF.

This chain connects TRBV25-1 to TRBJ1-1, with D perhaps TRBD1 (6 bases). From germline, CDR1 is MGHDK and CDR2 SYGVNS. Trimming cost V 4 bases and J 11 bases, with 11 bases left between them. This CDR3 has 11 amino acids. As DNA, the CDR3 is TGTGCCAGCAGTGCCAGGGGAGAGGCTTTCTTT. It translates to CASSARGEAFF.

Details on this clonotype: This clone may be a read error of a much larger clone one base away. The missing conserved phenylalanine or tryptophan at the end of this CDR3 makes a read error likely. This chain uses TRBV4-1 with TRBJ2-5; 9 bases align to TRBD1. Germline trimming cut 5 bases from V and 2 bases from J; bases unmatched to any gene: 3. The CDR3 covers 14 residues. Germline CDR1 reads MGHRA; CDR2 reads YSYEKL. CDR3 residues: CASSDGTGQETQYL. CDR3 sequence (DNA): TGCGCCAGCAGCGACGGGACAGGGCAAGAGACCCAGTACCTC.

Turning to this clonotype: With a much larger clone just one base away, this may be a read error. Since no conserved phenylalanine or tryptophan closes the CDR3, a read error is the likely cause. V usage is TRBV9 and J usage is TRBJ2-5, with D maybe TRBD1 (6 bases). CDR1 is SGDLS, CDR2 YYNGEE, per germline. CDR3 length: 13 amino acids. V was clipped by 0 bases and J by 7 bases, with 10 bases between them. The CDR3 nucleotides are TGTGCCAGCAGCGTAGGGGGGCCGGGGACCCAGTACTGC. This encodes CASSVGGPGTQYC.

This clonotype has a count of ten or more. The rearrangement joins TRBV14 to TRBJ2-3; D ambiguous. The length of the CDR3 is 18 residues. CDR1 SGHDN and CDR2 FVKESK come from the germline V gene. V lost 0 bases, J lost 2 bases, and 18 bases lay in between. CDR3 loop: CASSQDSPGILITDTQYF. CDR3 nucleotide sequence: TGTGCCAGCAGCCAAGATAGCCCTGGCATTCTCATCACAGATACGCAGTATTTT. Full variable domain (outside the CDR3, taken from reference TRBV14 and TRBJ2-3): EAGVTQFPSHSVIEKGQTVTLRCDPISGHDNLYWYRRVMGKEIKFLLHFVKESKQDESGMPNNRFLAERTGGTYSTLKVQPAELEDSGVYFCASSQDSPGILITDTQYFGPGTRLTVL.

The sample holds many counts of this clonotype. This chain joins TRBV20-1 and TRBJ2-1; perhaps TRBD2 as D (6 bases). V dropped 8 bases and J dropped 8 bases, with 13 bases sitting between them. CDR1 and CDR2 from the germline V gene are DFQATT and SNEGSKA (reference sequence). The CDR3 extends over 11 amino acids. The CDR3 DNA is TGCAGTACCAGACTAGTGCATGAGCAGTTCTTC. Protein product: CSTRLVHEQFF.

The chain has TRBV6-2 or TRBV6-3 and TRBJ2-1, with 9 bases that match TRBD1. The CDR3 covers 16 residues. The trim removed 0 bases at V and 6 bases at J, leaving 6 bases unmatched. Germline V CDR1 and CDR2: MNHEY, SVGEGT. CDR3 amino acids: CASSYSPDRGSNEQFF. The DNA of the CDR3 is TGTGCCAGCAGTTACTCGCCGGACAGGGGTTCCAATGAGCAGTTCTTC.

The sample holds many counts of this clonotype. V and J are TRBV5-1 and TRBJ1-5; 9 nucleotides match TRBD1. Germline V gene data show CDR1 as SGHRS and CDR2 as YFSETQ. This CDR3 is 15 amino acids long. J gave up 11 bases and V 0 bases, and 9 bases lay outside the gene matches. CDR3: CASSLEDRGDGTQHF. DNA of the CDR3: TGCGCCAGCAGCTTGGAGGACAGGGGCGATGGGACCCAGCATTTT.

The chain links TRBV28 to TRBJ2-6; 9 nucleotides line up with TRBD1. The CDR3 consists of 17 residues. Germline CDR1 reads MDHEN; CDR2 reads SYDVKM. Germline trimming cut 7 bases from V and 0 bases from J; bases unmatched to any gene: 7. CDR3 sequence reads: CASTGTGSYSGANVLTF. Written as DNA, the CDR3 is TGTGCCAGCACCGGGACAGGGAGTTACTCTGGGGCCAACGTCCTGACTTTC.

This clonotype has a handful of counts. This chain links TRBV5-1 with TRBJ2-3, with TRBD1 matching over 7 bases. The V segment lost 3 bases and the J segment 3 bases; nucleotides outside the gene matches: 7. There are 15 residues in the CDR3. CDR1 is SGHRS and CDR2 is YFSETQ in the germline V gene. CDR3 nucleotide sequence: TGCGCCAGCAGCTCAAGACAGGGTGGGACAGATACGCAGTATTTT. This encodes CASSSRQGGTDTQYF. Using reference TRBV5-1 and TRBJ2-3 for the parts outside the CDR3, the full variable domain is KAGVTQTPRYLIKTRGQQVTLSCSPISGHRSVSWYQQTPGQGLQFLFEYFSETQRNKGNFPGRFSGRQFSNSRSEMNVSTLELGDSALYLCASSSRQGGTDTQYFGPGTRLTVL.

The J gene is TRBJ2-1, the V gene TRBV11-2; 7 nucleotides agree with TRBD2. Unmatched junction bases numbered 5, after V lost 6 bases and J lost 0 bases. The CDR3 covers 15 residues. The germline gives CDR1 SGHAT, CDR2 FQNNGV. The CDR3 nucleotides read TGTGCCAGCAGGTCTAGCGGATACTCCTACAATGAGCAGTTCTTC. This codes for CASRSSGYSYNEQFF.

Turning to this clonotype: One base away lies a much larger clone, so this may be a sequencing read error. The conserved closing phenylalanine or tryptophan is absent in this CDR3, likely reflecting a read error. The J gene is TRBJ2-3, the V gene TRBV4-1; D unresolved. The V end was cut by 1 base, the J end by 2 bases, with 13 bases between. The germline V gene encodes CDR1 MGHRA and CDR2 YSYEKL. The CDR3 contains 16 residues. CDR3: CASSQVQAQVTDTQYL. DNA for the CDR3: TGCGCCAGCAGCCAAGTTCAAGCCCAGGTCACAGATACGCAGTATTTA.

A remark on this clonotype: A read error may be the cause here, since a much bigger clone is one base away. The genes are TRBV5-1 and TRBJ2-1; TRBD2 aligns across 9 bases. The CDR3 loop spans 15 amino acids. After removal of 2 bases from V and 5 bases from J, the junction contained 5 bases not matched to a gene. Germline values: CDR1 SGHRS, CDR2 YFSETQ. The CDR3 here is CASSLKLAGHNEQFF. The DNA for the CDR3 is TGCGCCAGCAGCTTAAAACTAGCGGGCCACAATGAGCAGTTCTTC.

The CDR3 sequence is CASRSGTGGMANEKLFF. The CDR3 coding sequence is TGTGCCAGCAGATCCGGGACAGGGGGCATGGCTAATGAAAAACTGTTTTTT. This sequence joins TRBV11-2 and TRBJ1-4; 12 nucleotides match TRBD1. After removal of 6 bases from V and 3 bases from J, the junction contained 8 bases not matched to a gene. This CDR3 is 17 amino acids long. Germline-derived CDR1 and CDR2 are SGHAT and FQNNGV.